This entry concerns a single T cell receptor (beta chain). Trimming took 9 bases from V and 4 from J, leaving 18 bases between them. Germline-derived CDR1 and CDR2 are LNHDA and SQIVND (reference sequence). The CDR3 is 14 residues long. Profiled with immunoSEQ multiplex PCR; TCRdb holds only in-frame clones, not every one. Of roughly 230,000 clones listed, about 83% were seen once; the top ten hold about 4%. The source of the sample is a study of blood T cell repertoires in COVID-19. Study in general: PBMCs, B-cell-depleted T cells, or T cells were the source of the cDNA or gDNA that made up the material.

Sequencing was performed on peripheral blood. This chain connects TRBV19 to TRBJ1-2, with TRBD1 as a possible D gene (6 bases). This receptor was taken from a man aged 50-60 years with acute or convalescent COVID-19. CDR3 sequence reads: CASHYRARAYGYTF. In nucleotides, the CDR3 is TGTGCCAGCCATTACAGGGCCAGGGCCTATGGCTACACCTTC.